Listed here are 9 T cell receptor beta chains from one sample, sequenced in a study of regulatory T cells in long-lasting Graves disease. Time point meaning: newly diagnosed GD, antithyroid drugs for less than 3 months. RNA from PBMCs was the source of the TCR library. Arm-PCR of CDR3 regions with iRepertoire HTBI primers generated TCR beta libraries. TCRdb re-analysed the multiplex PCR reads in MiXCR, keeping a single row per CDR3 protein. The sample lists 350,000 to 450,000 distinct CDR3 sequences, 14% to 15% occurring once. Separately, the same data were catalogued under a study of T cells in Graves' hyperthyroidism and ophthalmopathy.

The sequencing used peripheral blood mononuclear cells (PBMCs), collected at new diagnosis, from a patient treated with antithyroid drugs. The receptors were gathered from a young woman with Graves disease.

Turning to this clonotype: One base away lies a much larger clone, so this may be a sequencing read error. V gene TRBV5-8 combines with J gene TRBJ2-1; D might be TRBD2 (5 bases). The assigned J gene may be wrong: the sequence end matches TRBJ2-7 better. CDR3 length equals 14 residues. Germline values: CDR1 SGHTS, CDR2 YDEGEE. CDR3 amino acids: CASSLSLAGNEQYF. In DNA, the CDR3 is TGTGCCAGCAGCTTGTCTCTAGCCGGCAATGAGCAGTACTTC.

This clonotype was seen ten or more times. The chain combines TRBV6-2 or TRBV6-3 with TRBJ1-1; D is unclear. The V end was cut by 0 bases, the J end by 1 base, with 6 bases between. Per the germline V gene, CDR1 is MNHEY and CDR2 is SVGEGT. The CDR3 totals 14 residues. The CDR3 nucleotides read TGTGCCAGCAGTTACTCGGCCACGAACACTGAAGCTTTCTTT. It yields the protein CASSYSATNTEAFF.

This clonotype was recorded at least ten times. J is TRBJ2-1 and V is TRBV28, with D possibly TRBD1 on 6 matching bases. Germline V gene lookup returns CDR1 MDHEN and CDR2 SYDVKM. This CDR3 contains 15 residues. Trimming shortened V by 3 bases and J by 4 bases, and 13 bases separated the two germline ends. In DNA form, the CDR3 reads TGTGCCAGCAGTTTGGCCCCGACAGGATACAATGAGCAGTTCTTC. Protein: CASSLAPTGYNEQFF. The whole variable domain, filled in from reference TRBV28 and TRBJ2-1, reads DVKVTQSSRYLVKRTGEKVFLECVQDMDHENMFWYRQDPGLGLRLIYFSYDVKMKEKGDIPEGYSVSREKKERFSLILESASTNQTSMYLCASSLAPTGYNEQFFGPGTRLTVL.

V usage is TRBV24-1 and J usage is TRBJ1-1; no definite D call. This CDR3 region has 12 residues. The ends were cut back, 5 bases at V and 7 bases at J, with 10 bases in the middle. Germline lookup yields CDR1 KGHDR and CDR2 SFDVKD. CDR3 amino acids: CATSGNDYEAFF. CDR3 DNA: TGTGCCACCAGTGGTAATGACTATGAAGCTTTCTTT.

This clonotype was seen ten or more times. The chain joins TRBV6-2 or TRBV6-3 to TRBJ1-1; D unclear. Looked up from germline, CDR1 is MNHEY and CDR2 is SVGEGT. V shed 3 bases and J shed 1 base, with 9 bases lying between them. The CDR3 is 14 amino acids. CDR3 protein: CASSYTDKNTEAFF. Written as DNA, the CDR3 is TGTGCCAGCAGTTATACCGACAAGAACACTGAAGCTTTCTTT.

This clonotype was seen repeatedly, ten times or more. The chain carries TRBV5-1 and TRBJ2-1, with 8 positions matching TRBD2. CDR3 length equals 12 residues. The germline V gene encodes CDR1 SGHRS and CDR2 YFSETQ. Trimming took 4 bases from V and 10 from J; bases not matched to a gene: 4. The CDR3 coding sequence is TGCGCCAGCAGCACGGTAGCGGGGGAGCAGTTCTTC. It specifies CASSTVAGEQFF.

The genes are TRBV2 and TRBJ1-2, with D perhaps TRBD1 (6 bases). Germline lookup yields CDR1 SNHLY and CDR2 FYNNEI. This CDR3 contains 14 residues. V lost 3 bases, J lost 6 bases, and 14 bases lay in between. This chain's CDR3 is CASSDGAGVNGYTF. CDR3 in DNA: TGTGCCAGCAGTGACGGGGCAGGGGTTAATGGCTACACCTTC.

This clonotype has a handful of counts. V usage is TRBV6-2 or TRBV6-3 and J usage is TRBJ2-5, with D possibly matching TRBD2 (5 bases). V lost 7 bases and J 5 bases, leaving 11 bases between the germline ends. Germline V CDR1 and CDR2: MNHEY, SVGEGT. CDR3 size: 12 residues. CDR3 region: CASTGGLETQYF. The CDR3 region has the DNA TGTGCCAGCACAGGAGGTCTGGAGACCCAGTACTTC.

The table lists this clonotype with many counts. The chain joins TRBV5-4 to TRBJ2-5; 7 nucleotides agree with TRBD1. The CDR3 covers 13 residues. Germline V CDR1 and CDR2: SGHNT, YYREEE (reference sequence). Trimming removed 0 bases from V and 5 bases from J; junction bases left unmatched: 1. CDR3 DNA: TGTGCCAGCAGCTTGGCGACAGGGGAGACCCAGTACTTC. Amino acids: CASSLATGETQYF. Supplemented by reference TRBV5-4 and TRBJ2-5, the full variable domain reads ETGVTQSPTHLIKTRGQQVTLRCSSQSGHNTVSWYQQALGQGPQFIFQYYREEENGRGNFPPRFSGLQFPNYSSELNVNALELDDSALYLCASSLATGETQYFGPGTRLLVL.